These 8 T cell receptor beta chains came from one sample sequenced in a study of cytomegalovirus exposure and HLA in healthy donors. The primer mix had 60 Vbeta and 13 Jbeta primers. Assay used: immunoSEQ multiplex PCR; TCRdb lists only in-frame clones, some missing. The repertoire includes 200,000 to 250,000 clones, 75% to 90% of them detected once, and about 1% sits in the top ten. The sequenced sample was PBMCs. The receptors shown here come from a woman aged 18-29 years in good health and CMV-seronegative.

This clone was detected once. The chain joins TRBV7-2 to TRBJ1-5, with D tentatively TRBD1 (5 bases). The CDR3 totals 13 residues. The V gene lost 6 bases and the J gene lost 4 bases, with 10 bases spanning the gap. Germline V CDR1 and CDR2: SGHTA, FQGNSA. CDR3 sequence: CASRGTANQPQHF. DNA of the CDR3: TGTGCCAGCAGGGGGACTGCGAATCAGCCCCAGCATTTT.

V and J are TRBV6-1 and TRBJ1-2, with 10 nucleotides matching TRBD1. Per germline, CDR1 MNHNS and CDR2 SASEGT. Trimming removed 3 bases from V and 8 bases from J; junction bases left unmatched: 6. This CDR3 has 14 residues. CDR3 sequence reads: CASSDRQGARGYTF. For the CDR3, the DNA is TGTGCCAGCAGTGATCGACAGGGGGCGCGGGGCTACACCTTC.

The rearrangement uses TRBV5-5 and TRBJ2-7; D may be TRBD1 (5 bases). Germline lookup yields CDR1 SGHKS and CDR2 YYEKEE (reference sequence). This CDR3 is built from 14 residues. Trimming cost V 1 base and J 3 bases, with 11 bases left between them. CDR3 sequence (DNA): TGTGCCAGCAGCTTGACGGTCAGGGTCTACGAGCAGTACTTC. Its protein product is CASSLTVRVYEQYF.

This clone appeared a few times. This rearrangement joins TRBV9 to TRBJ2-5; the D gene is possibly TRBD1 (5 bases). The length of the CDR3 is 15 residues. V gave up 0 bases and J gave up 5 bases, with 14 bases separating them. The V gene's germline CDR1 is SGDLS and CDR2 YYNGEE. CDR3: CASSVGQGLRETQYF. In DNA, the CDR3 is TGTGCCAGCAGCGTAGGTCAGGGTCTGCGGGAGACCCAGTACTTC. Variable domain in full (rest from reference TRBV9 and TRBJ2-5): DSGVTQTPKHLITATGQRVTLRCSPRSGDLSVYWYQQSLDQGLQFLIQYYNGEERAKGNILERFSAQQFPDLHSELNLSSLELGDSALYFCASSVGQGLRETQYFGPGTRLLVL.

The chain is built from TRBV6-6 and TRBJ2-7; TRBD1 matches at 9 bases. CDR3 length equals 15 residues. CDR1 MNHNY and CDR2 SVGAGI come from the germline V gene (reference sequence). The J segment lost 2 bases and the V segment lost 6 bases, leaving 8 bases of the junction unmatched. The CDR3 region is CASRGDRALTYEQYF. DNA of the CDR3: TGTGCCAGCAGGGGGGACAGGGCCTTAACCTACGAGCAGTACTTC.

V usage is TRBV10-2 and J usage is TRBJ1-2; D ambiguous. The CDR3 runs to 13 residues. The germline CDR1 and CDR2 sequences are WSHSY and SAAADI. V gave up 4 bases and J gave up 8 bases, with 14 bases separating them. CDR3 region: CASSGRTDEGYTF. DNA for the CDR3: TGCGCCAGCAGTGGGAGGACTGACGAGGGCTACACCTTC.

The rearrangement joins TRBV11-2 to TRBJ1-2, with 7 bases matching TRBD1. V lost 5 bases and J lost 7; bases outside the gene matches: 13. Germline V gene sequence: CDR1 SGHAT, CDR2 FQNNGV. This CDR3 spans 15 amino acids. CDR3 nucleotide sequence: TGTGCCAGCAGCCCGTTACGACAGGGCCTGTCTGGCTACACCTTC. Translated: CASSPLRQGLSGYTF.

In its sample, this clone was seen once. The chain has TRBV6-1 and TRBJ1-3, with 11 bases matching TRBD1. The germline V gene has CDR1 MNHNS and CDR2 SASEGT. Germline trimming cut 4 bases from V and 0 bases from J; bases unmatched to any gene: 11. CDR3 length: 19 amino acids. DNA for the CDR3: TGTGCCAGCAGTGGACCGGACAGGGGGCGGTCGGGCTCTGGAAACACCATATATTTT. Translating it yields CASSGPDRGRSGSGNTIYF.